This TCR beta chain emerged from a study of T cell repertoires in cytomegalovirus infection (dated by TCRdb to 2018 to 2020). For the wider study: Peptide stimulations targeted recently identified HLA-C-restricted CMV epitopes, whose presentation resists viral immunomodulation, together with well-studied HLA-B-restricted epitopes. Donor HLA type was relevant to the analysis, because carriage of CMV infection together with the matching HLA type was indicated by public TCR beta signatures.

The treatment or condition label here, explained by the study, means: in vitro stimulation with specific CMV peptide epitopes to enrich CMV-specific T cells. Sequencer: Illumina HiSeq 1500. Using fastp trimming at Q25 and MiXCR clonotype assembly, TCRdb reanalyzed the public sequencing data and kept in-frame beta chains. CDR3 protein sequences are deduplicated, and each keeps its most common genes and DNA. Recorded for this sample are a few hundred thousand distinct CDR3 sequences; roughly 46% of them occurred a single time. Of the sample, 43% is held by the ten largest clones. Study-level results and caveats: In the ex vivo response, HLA-C-restricted CMV-specific TCR beta clonotypes were dominant, and in two of eight donors the single most frequent clonotype came from this HLA-C-restricted group. In both this cohort and an independent cohort of 300 to 450 donors, the cumulative frequency of public TCR beta family members distinguished carriers of CMV infection plus the relevant HLA type.

Note on this clonotype: Its antigen target is currently unknown. Base quality data are lacking; no much larger clone is found one base away.

V and J are trimmed by 5 bases and 15 bases, and the gene matches miss 9 bases of the junction. The CDR3 runs 12 amino acids, cysteine and phenylalanine included. Solely the CDR3 DNA is kept, with 36 bases framed from the first base. Taken from the germline V gene, the CDR1 and CDR2 loops are MDHEN and SYDVKM. The rearranged chain carries TRBV28 and TRBJ1-4; TRBD1 matches 7 bases in the middle. Sequenced here: cultured PBMCs, sampled from culture after CMV antigen stimulation. This receptor was identified in a human donor in good health (CMV status not recorded). Some clones in this sample may be carry-over from other donors' samples. The nucleotide sequence is given as TGTGCCAGCAGTCGCAGGGACAGACAAATGTTTTTT. Its protein is CASSRRDRQMFF. The entire variable domain, with the stretches around the CDR3 drawn from the reference TRBV28 and TRBJ1-4 proteins, is DVKVTQSSRYLVKRTGEKVFLECVQDMDHENMFWYRQDPGLGLRLIYFSYDVKMKEKGDIPEGYSVSREKKERFSLILESASTNQTSMYLCASSRRDRQMFFGSGTQLSVL.